This T cell receptor beta chain stems from a study of siplizumab effects on memory and regulatory T cells. Remarks on this clone: Its antigen remains unknown.

Notes on the study in general: There was no confirmation of the suppressive function of proliferating Tregs from siplizumab cultures. With siplizumab, Treg-derived clones averaged approximately 66% of mappable alloreactive CD4+ clones, versus 26.9% in controls.

Using immunoSEQ multiplex PCR, the repertoire was profiled, and TCRdb retains in-frame clones only, with some absent. The table records tens of thousands of clones, 93% of them present only once. Source material: CD8+ T cells sorted from blood. The receptor comes from a human donor in good health.

CDR3 in amino acids: CASSQAGGYGYTF. CDR3 DNA sequence: TGTGCCAGCAGTCAGGCAGGGGGCTATGGCTACACCTTC. The genes are TRBV6-6 and TRBJ1-2; 7 bases match TRBD1. CDR3 length equals 13 residues. J was trimmed by 4 bases and V by 5 bases; bases with no gene match: 4. Germline-derived CDR1 and CDR2 are MNHNY and SVGAGI (reference sequence).